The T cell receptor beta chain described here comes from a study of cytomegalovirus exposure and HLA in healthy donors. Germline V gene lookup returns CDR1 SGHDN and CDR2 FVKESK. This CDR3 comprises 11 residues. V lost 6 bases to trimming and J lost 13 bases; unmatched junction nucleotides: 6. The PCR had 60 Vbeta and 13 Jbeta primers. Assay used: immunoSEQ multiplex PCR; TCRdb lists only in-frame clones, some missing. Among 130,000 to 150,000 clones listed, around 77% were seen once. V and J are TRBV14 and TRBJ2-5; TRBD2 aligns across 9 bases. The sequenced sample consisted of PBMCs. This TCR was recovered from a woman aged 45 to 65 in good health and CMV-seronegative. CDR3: CASSSGGLPYF. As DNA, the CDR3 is TGTGCCAGCAGTAGCGGGGGCCTCCCGTACTTC.